This TCR beta chain was sequenced in a study of T cell responses to AZD1222 COVID-19 vaccine. TCRdb's copy holds only in-frame clones and misses some; the assay was immunoSEQ multiplex PCR. The sample carries about 42,000 clones, about 87% recorded once. This clone came up a few times. Germline CDR1 is KGHSH and CDR2 is LQKENI. This CDR3 region has 14 residues. V lost 3 bases to trimming and J lost 2 bases, with 11 bases between them. This specimen was peripheral blood, taken 28 days after the second AZD1222 dose. The V and J genes are TRBV18 and TRBJ2-7; possibly TRBD1 for D (5 bases). The sequence derives from an adult who received the AZD1222 COVID-19 vaccine. The CDR3 sequence is CASSPDSLPYEQYF. DNA for the CDR3: TGTGCCAGCTCACCCGACAGCTTACCCTACGAGCAGTACTTC.